This T cell receptor (beta chain) was sequenced during a study of blood T cell repertoires in COVID-19. Looking at the study overall: Collection of acute and convalescent COVID-19 samples took place in the United States, Italy and Spain. T cells, B-cell-depleted T cells, or PBMCs supplied cDNA or gDNA.

This table comes from immunoSEQ multiplex PCR, and its TCRdb copy is limited to in-frame clones, with some not included. The sample shows tens of thousands of clones, around 96% of them seen only once. The CDR3 covers 15 residues. Trimming removed 1 base from V and 1 base from J, with 11 bases in between. Looked up from germline, CDR1 is SGHTA and CDR2 is FQGNSA. The chain couples TRBV7-2 to TRBJ2-7; a possible D gene is TRBD2 (5 bases). The source material was peripheral blood. The sequence was collected from a human donor with active COVID-19. The donor label of this sample is uncertain. The CDR3: CASSLGYRTSYEQYF. In DNA form, the CDR3 reads TGTGCCAGCAGCTTAGGATATAGGACTTCCTACGAGCAGTACTTC.